The 20 T cell receptor beta chains reported below all come from one sample, sequenced in a study of identical twins. TCRdb re-derived calls from the 5' RACE reads in MiXCR, one entry per CDR3 protein. Found here are 350,000 to 400,000 distinct CDR3 sequences, 7% to 9.5% of them singletons; the top ten hold roughly 8.7%. Sequenced: naive T cells sorted from blood. Source of these receptors: a woman aged 45-60 years in good health.

This clonotype was seen at least ten times. This chain links TRBV9 with TRBJ2-2; no definite D call. V lost 4 bases to trimming and J lost 0 bases, with 19 bases between them. There are 18 residues in the CDR3. Per the germline V gene, CDR1 is SGDLS and CDR2 is YYNGEE. CDR3 residues: CASSPSPVPGSNTGELFF. In nucleotides, the CDR3 is TGTGCCAGCAGCCCCTCCCCCGTTCCGGGTTCGAACACCGGGGAGCTGTTTTTT.

This clonotype was counted many times. The V and J genes are TRBV10-3 and TRBJ2-1, with TRBD2 identical over 7 bases. The trim removed 0 bases at V and 9 bases at J, leaving 8 bases unmatched. The V gene's germline CDR1 is ENHRY and CDR2 SYGVKD. The length of the CDR3 is 15 residues. The CDR3 DNA reads as TGTGCCATCAGTGAGTCTATCGGGAGGATGGGTGAGCAGTTCTTC. It translates to CAISESIGRMGEQFF.

This chain joins TRBV3-1 and TRBJ2-5; 10 nucleotides match TRBD1. Germline CDR1 and CDR2: LGHDT and YNNKEL (reference sequence). The V segment lost 2 bases and the J segment 2 bases; nucleotides outside the gene matches: 5. The CDR3 runs to 16 residues. The CDR3, as DNA: TGTGCCAGCAGCCAATCCGACAGGGGGCGACAAGAGACCCAGTACTTC. This sequence encodes CASSQSDRGRQETQYF.

This clonotype was counted ten times or more. The V gene is TRBV12-3 or TRBV12-4, the J gene TRBJ2-5; D is unresolved. V was pared by 3 bases and J by 5 bases, with 4 bases between. The CDR3 is 11 residues long. The CDR3 DNA is TGTGCCAGCAGTTTCTTGGAGACCCAGTACTTC. Protein product: CASSFLETQYF.

The chain couples TRBV15 to TRBJ2-3; unclear D gene. Germline values: CDR1 LNHNV, CDR2 YYDKDF (reference sequence). V was pared by 5 bases and J by 6 bases, with 15 bases between. This CDR3 spans 14 amino acids. CDR3 nucleotide sequence: TGTGCCACCAGCCTCCGCCCGTCCGGGGATACGCAGTATTTT. Translation gives CATSLRPSGDTQYF.

This clonotype was seen ten or more times. This chain connects TRBV5-1 to TRBJ1-4, with 7 bases matching TRBD1. The ends lost 3 bases at V and 2 bases at J; junction bases unmatched: 1. Germline-derived CDR1 and CDR2 are SGHRS and YFSETQ. This CDR3 comprises 14 residues. CDR3 sequence reads: CASSSTGTNEKLFF. Written as DNA, the CDR3 is TGCGCCAGCAGCTCGACAGGGACTAATGAAAAACTGTTTTTT.

This chain uses TRBV28 with TRBJ1-5; D may be TRBD1 (6 bases). CDR1 and CDR2 (germline): MDHEN, SYDVKM. The V gene lost 5 bases and the J gene lost 8 bases, with 19 bases spanning the gap. The CDR3 loop spans 15 amino acids. CDR3 sequence: CASSPRGQRPEPQHF. In DNA form, the CDR3 reads TGTGCCAGCAGTCCTCGAGGACAGAGACCTGAGCCCCAGCATTTT.

Worth noting for this clonotype: A read error may produce the germline difference seen at one junction end. The chain combines TRBV18 with TRBJ2-2; the match to TRBD2 covers 11 bases. The CDR3 length is 19 residues. Germline values: CDR1 KGHSH, CDR2 LQKENI. The chain's CDR3 is CASSPGLAGGGTNTGELFF. The CDR3 coding sequence is TGTGCCAGCTCACCAGGGCTAGCGGGAGGAGGAACGAACACCGGGGAGCTCTTTTTT.

The rearrangement uses TRBV2 and TRBJ2-2; perhaps TRBD2 as D (6 bases). The V gene's germline CDR1 is SNHLY and CDR2 FYNNEI. CDR3 size: 16 residues. V lost 8 bases and J 4 bases, leaving 20 bases between the germline ends. This CDR3 is CASRSLGSGPTGELFF. In DNA form, the CDR3 reads TGTGCCAGCCGATCTCTGGGGAGCGGGCCCACCGGGGAGCTGTTTTTT.

This clonotype was picked up a small number of times. This sequence joins TRBV12-3 or TRBV12-4 and TRBJ2-7, with a possible D match to TRBD1 (5 bases). Between the trimmed V and J ends, which lost 5 bases and 1 base, there was a span of 15 bases. This CDR3 comprises 15 residues. CDR3 protein: CASSPRQSRSYEQYF. For the CDR3, the DNA is TGTGCCAGCAGTCCGCGACAGTCCCGATCCTACGAGCAGTACTTC.

This clonotype was seen a handful of times. The rearrangement uses TRBV5-1 and TRBJ2-5, with 7 bases matching TRBD1. With V trimmed by 4 bases and J by 1 base, 7 bases remained unmatched. Germline CDR1 SGHRS, CDR2 YFSETQ. The CDR3 runs to 15 residues. This CDR3 is CASSPTGQTQETQYF. CDR3 in DNA: TGCGCCAGCAGCCCTACGGGACAGACCCAAGAGACCCAGTACTTC.

This clonotype came up many times. This chain uses TRBV5-1 with TRBJ2-7; D gene ambiguous. The CDR3 consists of 13 residues. Germline CDR1 is SGHRS and CDR2 is YFSETQ. Trimming shortened V by 1 base and J by 6 bases, and 11 bases separated the two germline ends. CDR3 sequence: CASSLTAPGEQYF. The CDR3 DNA follows: TGCGCCAGCAGCTTGACAGCCCCGGGCGAGCAGTACTTC.

This clonotype was picked up one time. The chain couples TRBV12-3 or TRBV12-4 to TRBJ2-7; the D gene is possibly TRBD2 (5 bases). The V gene lost 7 bases and the J gene lost 5 bases, with 12 bases spanning the gap. The CDR3 runs to 12 residues. CDR3 region: CASTTVGDEQYF. DNA of the CDR3: TGTGCCAGCACCACCGTCGGGGACGAGCAGTACTTC.

V usage is TRBV20-1 and J usage is TRBJ2-1; no definite D call. Per the germline V gene, CDR1 is DFQATT and CDR2 is SNEGSKA (reference sequence). The length of the CDR3 is 11 residues. The V end lost 6 bases, the J end lost 4 bases, and 7 bases lay between the germline ends. The CDR3 reads CSASRYNEQFF. For the CDR3, the DNA is TGCAGTGCCTCTAGATACAATGAGCAGTTCTTC.

This clonotype was observed a handful of times. The chain has TRBV29-1 and TRBJ2-2, with D unresolved. This CDR3 has 11 amino acids. Germline CDR1 SQVTM, CDR2 ANQGSEA. V was pared by 6 bases and J by 6 bases, with 8 bases between. The CDR3 spells CSVVGAGELFF. DNA for the CDR3: TGCAGCGTCGTAGGCGCCGGGGAGCTGTTTTTT.

The V call is TRBV12-3 or TRBV12-4, the J call TRBJ1-1; D uncertain. This CDR3 contains 14 residues. With 6 bases removed from V and 4 bases from J, the gap between germline ends came to 15 bases. CDR3 loop: CASSPGLAGTEAFF. CDR3 sequence (DNA): TGTGCCAGCAGCCCCGGACTGGCGGGCACTGAAGCTTTCTTT.

This chain links TRBV4-1 with TRBJ2-1; TRBD2 might be the D (6 bases). Trimming left V 0 bases short and J 8 bases short, with 8 bases between. The CDR3 sequence is 13 residues long. Per the germline V gene, CDR1 is MGHRA and CDR2 is YSYEKL. The DNA for the CDR3 is TGCGCCAGCAGCCAAGAGGGAGGCGATGAGCAGTTCTTC. Protein sequence: CASSQEGGDEQFF.

V is TRBV11-2 and J is TRBJ2-1; D unclear. Germline V gene data show CDR1 as SGHAT and CDR2 as FQNNGV. CDR3 length: 13 amino acids. V was cut by 5 bases and J by 6 bases, with 11 bases left in between. CDR3 coding DNA: TGTGCCAGCAGCCCCGAACCCTTCAATGAGCAGTTCTTC. Encoded protein: CASSPEPFNEQFF. The variable domain in full, with the rest retrieved from reference TRBV11-2 and TRBJ2-1, is EAGVAQSPRYKIIEKRQSVAFWCNPISGHATLYWYQQILGQGPKLLIQFQNNGVVDDSQLPKDRFSAERLKGVDSTLKIQPAKLEDSAVYLCASSPEPFNEQFFGPGTRLTVL.

V usage is TRBV5-1 and J usage is TRBJ1-1, with no clear D. The CDR3 extends over 12 amino acids. The V end was cut by 3 bases, the J end by 6 bases, with 9 bases between. The germline V gene encodes CDR1 SGHRS and CDR2 YFSETQ. The CDR3 is CASSSGRPEAFF. For the CDR3, the DNA is TGCGCCAGCAGCTCTGGAAGGCCTGAAGCTTTCTTT.

The rearrangement joins TRBV5-1 to TRBJ2-1, with 7 bases fitting TRBD2. V dropped 1 base and J dropped 9; count of bases not matched to a gene: 10. Per germline, CDR1 SGHRS and CDR2 YFSETQ. This CDR3 has 15 residues. CDR3 DNA sequence: TGCGCCAGCAGCTTGTATGTGTCGCGGGGGAGTGAGCAGTTCTTC. The encoded protein is CASSLYVSRGSEQFF.